This T cell receptor beta chain originates from a study of T cells in Graves' hyperthyroidism and ophthalmopathy. Overall study findings and caveats: A 13 V-J model separated ophthalmopathy from stable hyperthyroidism.

Comments on this clonotype: Its antigen remains unknown. A junction end diverges from the germline sequence, so it may reflect a read error.

Amplification of TCR beta CDR3 regions was performed using RNA transcripts as template. Carried out on the TCR CDR3, a first-round RT-PCR used the HTBI primer set. TCRdb reanalysed the multiplex PCR reads using MiXCR and keeps one entry per CDR3 protein. This table holds around 97,000 distinct CDR3 sequences, roughly 44% found once. The authors deemed Graves' hyperthyroidism stable absent ophthalmopathy progression within 18 months. Sequenced: blood. This clonotype originated in a man aged 35 to 55 with Graves' hyperthyroidism.

Written as DNA, the CDR3 is TGTGCCGCCAGTGACCCTTCCGCGGACTCTTACGATGAGCAGTTCTTC. As protein: CAASDPSADSYDEQFF. The genes are TRBV24-1 and TRBJ2-1; TRBD2 might be the D (5 bases). The CDR3 runs to 16 residues. Germline V CDR1 and CDR2: KGHDR, SFDVKD.